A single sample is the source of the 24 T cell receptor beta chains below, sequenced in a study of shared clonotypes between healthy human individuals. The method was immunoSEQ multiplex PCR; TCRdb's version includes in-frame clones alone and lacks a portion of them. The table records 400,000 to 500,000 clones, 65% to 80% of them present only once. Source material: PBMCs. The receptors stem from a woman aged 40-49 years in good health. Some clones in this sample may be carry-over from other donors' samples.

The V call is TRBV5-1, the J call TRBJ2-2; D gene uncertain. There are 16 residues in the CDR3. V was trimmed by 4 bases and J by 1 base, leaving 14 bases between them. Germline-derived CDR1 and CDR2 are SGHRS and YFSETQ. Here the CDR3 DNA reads TGCGCCAGCAGCCCTACTTCTGCAGGGAACACCGGGGAGCTGTTTTTT. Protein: CASSPTSAGNTGELFF.

The DNA for the CDR3 is TGTGCCAGCAGCTTGCCAGAAGGGGGATATGGCTACACCTTC. It yields the protein CASSLPEGGYGYTF. The rearrangement links TRBV11-3 to TRBJ1-2, with TRBD1 as a possible D gene (6 bases). Germline CDR1 SGHNT, CDR2 YENEEA. The ends were cut back, 3 bases at V and 5 bases at J, with 13 bases in the middle. The CDR3 is made up of 14 amino acids.

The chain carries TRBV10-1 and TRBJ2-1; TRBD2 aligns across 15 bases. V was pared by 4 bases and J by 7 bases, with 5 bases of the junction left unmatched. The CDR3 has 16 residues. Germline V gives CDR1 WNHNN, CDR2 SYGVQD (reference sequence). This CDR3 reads CASSGTSGRAGNEQFF. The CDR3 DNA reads TGCGCCAGCAGTGGGACTAGCGGGAGGGCCGGGAATGAGCAGTTCTTC.

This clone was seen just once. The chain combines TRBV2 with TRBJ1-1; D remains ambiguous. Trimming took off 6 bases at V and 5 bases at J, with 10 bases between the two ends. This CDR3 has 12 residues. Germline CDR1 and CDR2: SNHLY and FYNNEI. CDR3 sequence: CASSRMGTEAFF. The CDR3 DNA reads TGTGCCAGCAGCCGGATGGGGACTGAAGCTTTCTTT.

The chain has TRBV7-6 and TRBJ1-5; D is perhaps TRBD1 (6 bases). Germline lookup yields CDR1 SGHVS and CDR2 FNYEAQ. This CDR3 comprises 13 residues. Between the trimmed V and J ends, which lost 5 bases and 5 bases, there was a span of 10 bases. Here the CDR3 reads CASSTNRDQPQHF. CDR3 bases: TGTGCCAGCAGCACGAACAGGGATCAGCCCCAGCATTTT.

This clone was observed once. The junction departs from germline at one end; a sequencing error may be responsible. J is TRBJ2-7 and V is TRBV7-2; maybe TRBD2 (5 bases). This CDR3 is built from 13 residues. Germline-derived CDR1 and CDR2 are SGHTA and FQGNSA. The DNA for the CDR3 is TGTGCCGGCAGCTTAGAGCGGCGGGACGAGCAGTACTTC. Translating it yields CAGSLERRDEQYF.

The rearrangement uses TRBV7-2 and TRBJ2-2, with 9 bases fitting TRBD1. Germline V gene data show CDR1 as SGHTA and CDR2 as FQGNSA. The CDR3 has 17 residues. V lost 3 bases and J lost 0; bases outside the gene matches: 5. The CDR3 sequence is CASSLRTGAPNTGELFF. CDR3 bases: TGTGCCAGCAGCTTGCGGACAGGGGCCCCGAACACCGGGGAGCTGTTTTTT.

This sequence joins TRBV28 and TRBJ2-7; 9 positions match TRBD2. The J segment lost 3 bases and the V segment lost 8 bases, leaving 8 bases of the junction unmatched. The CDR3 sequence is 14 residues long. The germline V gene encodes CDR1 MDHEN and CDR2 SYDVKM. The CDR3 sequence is CASLPGLALYEQYF. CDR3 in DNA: TGTGCCAGCCTCCCGGGACTAGCTCTCTACGAGCAGTACTTC.

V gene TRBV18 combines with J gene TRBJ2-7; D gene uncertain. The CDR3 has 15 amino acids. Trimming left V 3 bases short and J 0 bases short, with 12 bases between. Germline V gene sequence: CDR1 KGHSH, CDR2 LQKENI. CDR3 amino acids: CASSPSELSSYEQYF. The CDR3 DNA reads TGTGCCAGCTCACCGAGTGAACTGTCCTCCTACGAGCAGTACTTC.

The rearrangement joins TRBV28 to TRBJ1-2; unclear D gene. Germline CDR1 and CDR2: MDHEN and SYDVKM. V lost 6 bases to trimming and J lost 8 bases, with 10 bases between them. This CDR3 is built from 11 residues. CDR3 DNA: TGTGCCAGCAGCTCTATGGGGGGCTACACCTTC. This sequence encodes CASSSMGGYTF.

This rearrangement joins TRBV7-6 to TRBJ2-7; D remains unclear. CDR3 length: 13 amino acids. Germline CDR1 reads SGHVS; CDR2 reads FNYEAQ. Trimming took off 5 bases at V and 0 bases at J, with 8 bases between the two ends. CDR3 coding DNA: TGTGCCAGCAGCCGCGGATTCTCCTACGAGCAGTACTTC. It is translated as CASSRGFSYEQYF.

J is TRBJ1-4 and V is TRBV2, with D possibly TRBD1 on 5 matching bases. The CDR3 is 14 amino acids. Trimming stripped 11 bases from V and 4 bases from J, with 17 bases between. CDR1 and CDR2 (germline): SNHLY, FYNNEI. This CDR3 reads CAGALGDGNEKLFF. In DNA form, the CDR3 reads TGTGCCGGTGCTTTGGGGGATGGTAATGAAAAACTGTTTTTT. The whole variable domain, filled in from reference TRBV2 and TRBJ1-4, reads EPEVTQTPSHQVTQMGQEVILRCVPISNHLYFYWYRQILGQKVEFLVSFYNNEISEKSEIFDDQFSVERPDGSNFTLKIRSTKLEDSAMYFCAGALGDGNEKLFFGSGTQLSVL.

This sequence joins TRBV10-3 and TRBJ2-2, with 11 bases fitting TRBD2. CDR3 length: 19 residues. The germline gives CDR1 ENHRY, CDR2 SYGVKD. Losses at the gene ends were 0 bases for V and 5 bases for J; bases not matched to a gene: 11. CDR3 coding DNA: TGTGCCATCAGTGAGTCAAGAACTAGCGGGAGAATCGGTACCGGGGAGCTGTTTTTT. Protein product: CAISESRTSGRIGTGELFF.

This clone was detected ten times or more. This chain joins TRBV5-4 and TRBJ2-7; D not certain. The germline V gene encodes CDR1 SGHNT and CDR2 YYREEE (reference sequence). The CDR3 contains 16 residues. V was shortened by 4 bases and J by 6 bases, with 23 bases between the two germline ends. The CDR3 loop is CASSAPLASPKSEQYF. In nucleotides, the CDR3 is TGTGCCAGCAGCGCCCCTTTAGCCTCCCCAAAGTCCGAGCAGTACTTC.

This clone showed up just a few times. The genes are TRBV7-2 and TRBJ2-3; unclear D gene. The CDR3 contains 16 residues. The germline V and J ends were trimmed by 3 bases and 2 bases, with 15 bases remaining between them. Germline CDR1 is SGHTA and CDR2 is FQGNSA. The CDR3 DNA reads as TGTGCCAGCAGCTTGTATACAAGTCCCTACACAGATACGCAGTATTTT. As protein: CASSLYTSPYTDTQYF.

CDR3 sequence (DNA): TGTGCCAGCGCAATTATGGGAGGCCCTAATGAAAAACTGTTTTTT. Protein: CASAIMGGPNEKLFF. The J gene is TRBJ1-4, the V gene TRBV7-9; D is ambiguous. The CDR3 runs to 15 residues. V was cut by 8 bases and J by 3 bases, with 16 bases left in between. Germline assignment: CDR1 SEHNR and CDR2 FQNEAQ (reference sequence). Full variable domain (outside the CDR3, taken from reference TRBV7-9 and TRBJ1-4): DTGVSQNPRHKITKRGQNVTFRCDPISEHNRLYWYRQTLGQGPEFLTYFQNEAQLEKSRLLSDRFSAERPKGSFSTLEIQRTEQGDSAMYLCASAIMGGPNEKLFFGSGTQLSVL.

In DNA form, the CDR3 reads TGTGCCAGCACCCGGGACAGCGCCACTGAAGCTTTCTTT. Translating gives CASTRDSATEAFF. This rearrangement joins TRBV25-1 to TRBJ1-1; 7 nucleotides agree with TRBD1. The germline V gene encodes CDR1 MGHDK and CDR2 SYGVNS. The ends lost 7 bases at V and 4 bases at J; junction bases unmatched: 6. The CDR3 runs 13 residues.

The CDR3 is CASSRGGVNQPQHF. The CDR3 DNA sequence: TGTGCCAGCAGTCGAGGGGGTGTGAATCAGCCCCAGCATTTT. The V and J genes are TRBV28 and TRBJ1-5; D is perhaps TRBD1 (6 bases). This CDR3 is built from 14 residues. The ends were cut back, 5 bases at V and 4 bases at J, with 12 bases in the middle. Per germline, CDR1 MDHEN and CDR2 SYDVKM.

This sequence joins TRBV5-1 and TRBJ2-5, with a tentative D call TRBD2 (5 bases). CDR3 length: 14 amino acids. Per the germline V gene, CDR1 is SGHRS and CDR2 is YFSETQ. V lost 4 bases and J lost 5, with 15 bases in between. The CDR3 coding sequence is TGCGCCAGCAGCGGAGGCTCCAGCATTGAGACCCAGTACTTC. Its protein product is CASSGGSSIETQYF.

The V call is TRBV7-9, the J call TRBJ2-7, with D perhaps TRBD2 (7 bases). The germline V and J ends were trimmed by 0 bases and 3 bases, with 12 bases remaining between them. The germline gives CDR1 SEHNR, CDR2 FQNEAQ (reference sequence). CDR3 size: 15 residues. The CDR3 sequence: CASSLALGGLYEQYF. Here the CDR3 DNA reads TGTGCCAGCAGCTTAGCGCTGGGGGGGCTCTACGAGCAGTACTTC.

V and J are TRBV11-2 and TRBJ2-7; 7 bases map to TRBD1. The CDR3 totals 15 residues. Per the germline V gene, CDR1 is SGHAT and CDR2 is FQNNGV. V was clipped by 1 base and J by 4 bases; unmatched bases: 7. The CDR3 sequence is CASSLGHRGSYEQYF. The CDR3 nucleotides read TGTGCCAGCAGCTTAGGGCACAGGGGTTCGTACGAGCAGTACTTC.

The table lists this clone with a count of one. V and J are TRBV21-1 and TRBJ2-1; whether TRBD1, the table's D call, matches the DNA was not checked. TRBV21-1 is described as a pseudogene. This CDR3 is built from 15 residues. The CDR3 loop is CASSKARDRVNEQFF. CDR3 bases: TGTGCCAGCAGCAAAGCGCGGGACAGGGTCAATGAGCAGTTCTTC.

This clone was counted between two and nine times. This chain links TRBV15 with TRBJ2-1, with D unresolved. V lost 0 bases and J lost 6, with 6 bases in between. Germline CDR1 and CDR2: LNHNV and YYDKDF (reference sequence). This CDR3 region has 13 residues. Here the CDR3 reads CATSREGVNEQFF. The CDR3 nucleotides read TGTGCCACCAGCAGAGAGGGTGTCAATGAGCAGTTCTTC. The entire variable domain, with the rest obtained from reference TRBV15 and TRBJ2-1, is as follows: DAMVIQNPRYQVTQFGKPVTLSCSQTLNHNVMYWYQQKSSQAPKLLFHYYDKDFNNEADTPDNFQSRRPNTSFCFLDIRSPGLGDTAMYLCATSREGVNEQFFGPGTRLTVL.

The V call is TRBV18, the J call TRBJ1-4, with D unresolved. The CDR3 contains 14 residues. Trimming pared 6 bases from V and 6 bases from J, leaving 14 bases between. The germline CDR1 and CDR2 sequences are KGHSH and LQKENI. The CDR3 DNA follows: TGTGCCAGCTCCCTCGGGCAGGAGGATGAAAAACTGTTTTTT. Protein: CASSLGQEDEKLFF.